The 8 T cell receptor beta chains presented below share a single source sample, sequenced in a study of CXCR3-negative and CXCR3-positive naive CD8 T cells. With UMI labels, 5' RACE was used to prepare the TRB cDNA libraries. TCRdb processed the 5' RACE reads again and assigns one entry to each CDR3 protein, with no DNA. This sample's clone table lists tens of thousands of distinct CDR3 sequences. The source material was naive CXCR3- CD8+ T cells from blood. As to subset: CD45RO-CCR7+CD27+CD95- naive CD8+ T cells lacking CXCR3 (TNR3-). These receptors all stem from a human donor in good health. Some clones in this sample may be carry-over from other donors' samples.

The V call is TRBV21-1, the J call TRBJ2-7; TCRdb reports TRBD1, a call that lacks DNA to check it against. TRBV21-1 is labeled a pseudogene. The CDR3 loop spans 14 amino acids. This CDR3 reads CASSKGDRGYEQYF.

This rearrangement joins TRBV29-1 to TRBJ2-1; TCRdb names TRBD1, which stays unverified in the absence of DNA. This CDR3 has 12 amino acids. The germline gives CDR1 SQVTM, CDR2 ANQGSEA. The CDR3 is CSATKQGSEQFF.

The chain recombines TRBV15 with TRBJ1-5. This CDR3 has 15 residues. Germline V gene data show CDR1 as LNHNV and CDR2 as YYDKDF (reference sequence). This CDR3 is CATSSGYDSNQPQHF.

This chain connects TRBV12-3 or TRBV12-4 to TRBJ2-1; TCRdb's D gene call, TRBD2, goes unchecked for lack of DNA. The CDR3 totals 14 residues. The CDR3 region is CASSFGLAVNEQFF.

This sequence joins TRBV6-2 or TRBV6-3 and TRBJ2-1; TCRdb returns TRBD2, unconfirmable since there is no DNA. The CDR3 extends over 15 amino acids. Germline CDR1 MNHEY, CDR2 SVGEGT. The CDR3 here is CASVEGRMGYNEQFF.

This CDR3 reads CSARDRDSPKYYGYTF. The chain joins TRBV20-1 to TRBJ1-2; the D call from TCRdb, TRBD1, cannot be confirmed without DNA. Per germline, CDR1 DFQATT and CDR2 SNEGSKA (reference sequence). The CDR3 extends over 16 amino acids.

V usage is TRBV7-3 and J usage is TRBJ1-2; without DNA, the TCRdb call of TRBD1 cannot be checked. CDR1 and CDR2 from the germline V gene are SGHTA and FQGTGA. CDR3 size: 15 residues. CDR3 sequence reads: CASSSVPGPVDGYTF.

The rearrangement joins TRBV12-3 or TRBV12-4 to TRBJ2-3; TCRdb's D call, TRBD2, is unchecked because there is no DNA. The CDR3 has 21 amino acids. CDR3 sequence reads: CASSSPPLGTSGRASTDTQYF.